What follows is one TCR beta chain and its context. Per the original methods: There were no quality scores in the junction-only immunoSEQ sequences, so filtering differed. The data were produced by immunoSEQ multiplex PCR, yet TCRdb's version contains in-frame clones alone and is incomplete. Clonal size and the V and J genes are those of that table, whereas D and trimming came from the DNA. Of 2.5 million or so clones listed, approximately 90% are singletons. Within Nashville, Tennessee resided all donors, each a Caucasian adult. Splitting of CD4+ cells produced CD45RA+ naive and CD45RA-negative memory subsets. J lost 6 bases, V lost 9 bases, and 8 bases had no gene match. CDR3 length: 16 amino acids. Germline V gene sequence: CDR1 SGHTA, CDR2 FQGNSA. This sample stems from a study of shared clonotypes between healthy human individuals. Background on the study: Each donor's CD4 naive and CD4 memory cells filled three plates apiece, CD8 naive two, and CD8 memory one.

Sequenced input: naive CD4+ T cells sorted from blood. Subset denoted: CD45RA+ positively selected. This clonotype was obtained from a man younger than 30 in good health. This sequence joins TRBV7-2 and TRBJ2-2, with TRBD2 identical over 15 bases. The CDR3, as DNA: TGTGCCAGTAGGACTAGCGGGAGGGTCAGTCCCGGGGAGCTGTTTTTT. It encodes CASRTSGRVSPGELFF.